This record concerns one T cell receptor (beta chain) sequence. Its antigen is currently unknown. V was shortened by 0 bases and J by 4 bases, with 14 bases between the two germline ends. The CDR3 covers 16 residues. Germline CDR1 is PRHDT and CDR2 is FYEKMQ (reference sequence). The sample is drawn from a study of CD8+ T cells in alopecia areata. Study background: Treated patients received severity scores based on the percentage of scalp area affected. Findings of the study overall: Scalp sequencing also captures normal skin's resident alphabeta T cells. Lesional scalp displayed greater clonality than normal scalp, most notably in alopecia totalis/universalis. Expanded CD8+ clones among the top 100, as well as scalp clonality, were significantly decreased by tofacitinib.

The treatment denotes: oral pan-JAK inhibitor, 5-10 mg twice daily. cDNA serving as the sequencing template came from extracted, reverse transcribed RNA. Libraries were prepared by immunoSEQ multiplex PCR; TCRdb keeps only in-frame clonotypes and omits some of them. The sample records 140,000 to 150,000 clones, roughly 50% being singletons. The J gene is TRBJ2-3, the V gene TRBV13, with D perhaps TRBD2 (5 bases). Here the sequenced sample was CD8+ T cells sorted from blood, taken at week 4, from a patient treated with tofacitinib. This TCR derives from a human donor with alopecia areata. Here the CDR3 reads CASSLGEVVGADTQYF. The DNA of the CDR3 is TGTGCCAGCAGCTTAGGCGAGGTAGTCGGGGCAGATACGCAGTATTTT.